These T cell receptor beta chains were read from a single sample in a study of blood T cell repertoires in COVID-19. TCRdb's copy holds only in-frame clones and misses some; the assay was immunoSEQ multiplex PCR. Of 200,000 to 300,000 clones listed, approximately 80% are singletons. Input material: peripheral blood. The receptor source for this set is a woman older than 75 with acute or convalescent COVID-19. Both conserved end residues are part of each CDR3. The order of the fields is J gene, clone size, V gene, D gene, CDR3 protein, CDR3 DNA. A D gene is named only where the DNA matches it firmly. Clone size is given for some rows only: seen once, a few or many times, or a class if the clone is expanded.

J: TRBJ2-3; size: .; V: TRBV18; D: .; CDR3: CASSPQGLVADTQYF; DNA: TGTGCCAGCTCGCCTCAGGGTTTGGTCGCAGATACGCAGTATTTT
J: TRBJ2-3; size: once; V: TRBV27; D: .; CDR3: CASCDLGGAFTDTQYF; DNA: TGTGCCAGCTGCGACTTAGGGGGGGCCTTCACAGATACGCAGTATTTT
J: TRBJ2-5; size: .; V: TRBV21-1; D: .; CDR3: CASRGETGKTQYF; DNA: TGTGCCAGCAGGGGGGAGACAGGGAAGACCCAGTACTTC
J: TRBJ2-1; size: .; V: TRBV11-3; D: TRBD2; CDR3: CASSFSYSGGNEQFF; DNA: TGTGCCAGCAGCTTTTCCTATAGCGGGGGGAATGAGCAGTTCTTC
J: TRBJ1-5; size: once; V: TRBV20-1; D: TRBD1; CDR3: CSAGVSTGGNQPQHF; DNA: TGCAGTGCTGGTGTGTCTACAGGGGGGAATCAGCCCCAGCATTTT
J: TRBJ1-3; size: .; V: TRBV9; D: .; CDR3: CASSATGSESNTIYF; DNA: TGTGCCAGCAGCGCCACAGGTTCGGAGTCAAACACCATATATTTT
J: TRBJ2-2; size: .; V: TRBV11-3; D: TRBD1; CDR3: CASSRQGKNTGELFF; DNA: TGTGCCAGCAGCCGACAGGGGAAGAACACCGGGGAGCTGTTTTTT
J: TRBJ2-2; size: .; V: TRBV7-8; D: .; CDR3: CASSLLKSGELFF; DNA: TGTGCCAGCAGCCTGTTAAAATCCGGGGAGCTGTTTTTT
J: TRBJ1-2; size: many; V: TRBV3-1/TRBV3-2; D: TRBD1; CDR3: CASYGRGLEGYTF; DNA: TGTGCCAGCTACGGCAGGGGGCTTGAAGGCTACACCTTC
J: TRBJ1-2; size: .; V: TRBV18; D: .; CDR3: CASSPVSSDYGYTF; DNA: TGTGCCAGCTCACCGGTCTCTTCGGACTATGGCTACACCTTC
J: TRBJ1-2; size: .; V: TRBV5-6; D: .; CDR3: CASSPGRELYGYTF; DNA: TGTGCCAGCAGCCCGGGCCGGGAGTTATATGGCTACACCTTC
J: TRBJ1-6; size: .; V: TRBV19; D: .; CDR3: CASSVLDDRRGNSPLHF; DNA: TGTGCCAGTAGTGTTCTGGACGACCGGCGGGGTAATTCACCCCTCCACTTT
J: TRBJ2-1; size: .; V: TRBV5-1; D: TRBD2; CDR3: CASRGELAVNNEQFF; DNA: TGCGCCAGCAGGGGGGAGCTAGCGGTCAACAATGAGCAGTTCTTC
J: TRBJ1-6; size: few; V: TRBV11-2; D: .; CDR3: CASGLGGSYNSPLHF; DNA: TGTGCCAGCGGCCTCGGGGGTTCCTATAATTCACCCCTCCACTTT
J: TRBJ2-6; size: .; V: TRBV7-5; D: .; CDR3: CARSRGEGSGANVLTF; DNA: TGTGCCAGAAGCCGAGGAGAAGGCTCTGGGGCCAACGTCCTGACTTTC
J: TRBJ1-1; size: few; V: TRBV10-3; D: .; CDR3: CAISESGAYTEAFF; DNA: TGTGCCATCAGTGAGTCTGGGGCCTACACTGAAGCTTTCTTT